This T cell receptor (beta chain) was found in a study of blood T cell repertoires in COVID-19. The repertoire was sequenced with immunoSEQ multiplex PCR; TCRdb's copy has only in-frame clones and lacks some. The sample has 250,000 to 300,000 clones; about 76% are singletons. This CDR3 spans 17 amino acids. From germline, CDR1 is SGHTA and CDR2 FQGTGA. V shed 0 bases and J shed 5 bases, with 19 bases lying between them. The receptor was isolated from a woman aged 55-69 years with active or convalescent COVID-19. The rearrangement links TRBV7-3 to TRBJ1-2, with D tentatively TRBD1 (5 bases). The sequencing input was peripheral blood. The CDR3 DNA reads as TGTGCCAGCAGCTTAACGGGGCAGGAGGGGATTGTATATGGCTACACCTTC. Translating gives CASSLTGQEGIVYGYTF. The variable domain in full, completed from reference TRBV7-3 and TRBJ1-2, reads GAGVSQTPSNKVTEKGKYVELRCDPISGHTALYWYRQSLGQGPEFLIYFQGTGAADDSGLPNDRFFAVRPEGSVSTLKIQRTERGDSAVYLCASSLTGQEGIVYGYTFGSGTRLTVV.